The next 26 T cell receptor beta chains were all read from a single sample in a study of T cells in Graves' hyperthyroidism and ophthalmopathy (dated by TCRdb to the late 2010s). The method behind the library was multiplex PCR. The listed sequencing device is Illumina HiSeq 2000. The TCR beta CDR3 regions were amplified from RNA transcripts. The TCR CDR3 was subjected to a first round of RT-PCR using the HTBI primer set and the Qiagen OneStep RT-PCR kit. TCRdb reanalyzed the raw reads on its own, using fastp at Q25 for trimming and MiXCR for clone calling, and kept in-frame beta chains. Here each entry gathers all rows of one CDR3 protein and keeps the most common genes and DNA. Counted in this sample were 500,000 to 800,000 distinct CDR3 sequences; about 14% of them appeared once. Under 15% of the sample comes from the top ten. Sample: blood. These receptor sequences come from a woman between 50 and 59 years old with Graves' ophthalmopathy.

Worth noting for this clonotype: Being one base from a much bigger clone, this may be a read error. This CDR3 reads CASRLLDSGNTIYF. CDR3 DNA sequence: TGTGCCAGCAGGTTACTGGACTCTGGAAACACCATATATTTT. This rearrangement joins TRBV12-3 or TRBV12-4 to TRBJ1-3, with D unresolved. CDR3 length equals 14 residues. Trimming cost V 6 bases and J 0 bases, with 9 bases left between them.

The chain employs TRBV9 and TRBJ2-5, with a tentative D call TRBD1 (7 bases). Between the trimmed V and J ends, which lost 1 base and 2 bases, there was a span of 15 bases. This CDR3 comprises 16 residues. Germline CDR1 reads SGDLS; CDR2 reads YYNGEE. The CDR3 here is CASSVNHRGGQETQYF. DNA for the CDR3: TGTGCCAGCAGCGTAAACCACAGGGGAGGACAAGAGACCCAGTACTTC.

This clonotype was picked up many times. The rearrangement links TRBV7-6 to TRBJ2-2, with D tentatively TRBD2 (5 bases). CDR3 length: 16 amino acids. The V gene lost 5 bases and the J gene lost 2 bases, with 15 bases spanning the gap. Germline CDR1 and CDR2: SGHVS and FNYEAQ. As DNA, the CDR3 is TGTGCCAGCAGCGTAGAGAGGGCGGATAACACCGGGGAGCTGTTTTTT. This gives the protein CASSVERADNTGELFF.

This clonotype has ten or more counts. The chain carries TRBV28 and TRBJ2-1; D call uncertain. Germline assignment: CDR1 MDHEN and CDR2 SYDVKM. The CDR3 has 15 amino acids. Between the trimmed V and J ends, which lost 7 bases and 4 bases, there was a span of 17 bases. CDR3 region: CASIRVVGSYNEQFF. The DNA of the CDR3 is TGTGCCAGCATCCGGGTAGTGGGATCGTACAATGAGCAGTTCTTC. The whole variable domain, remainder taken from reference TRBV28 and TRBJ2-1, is DVKVTQSSRYLVKRTGEKVFLECVQDMDHENMFWYRQDPGLGLRLIYFSYDVKMKEKGDIPEGYSVSREKKERFSLILESASTNQTSMYLCASIRVVGSYNEQFFGPGTRLTVL.

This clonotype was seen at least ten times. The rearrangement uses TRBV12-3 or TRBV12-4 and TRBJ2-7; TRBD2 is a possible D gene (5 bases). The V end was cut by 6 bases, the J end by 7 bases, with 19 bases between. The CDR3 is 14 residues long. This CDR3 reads CASSLVREHREQYF. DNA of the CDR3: TGTGCCAGCAGCCTGGTCCGGGAACATAGGGAGCAGTACTTC.

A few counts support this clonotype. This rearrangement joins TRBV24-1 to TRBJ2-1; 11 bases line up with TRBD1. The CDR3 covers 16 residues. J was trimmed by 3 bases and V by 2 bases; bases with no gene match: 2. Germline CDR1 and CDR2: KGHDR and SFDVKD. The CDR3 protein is CATSDSGTGGYNEQFF. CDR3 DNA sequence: TGTGCCACCAGTGATTCCGGGACAGGGGGCTACAATGAGCAGTTCTTC.

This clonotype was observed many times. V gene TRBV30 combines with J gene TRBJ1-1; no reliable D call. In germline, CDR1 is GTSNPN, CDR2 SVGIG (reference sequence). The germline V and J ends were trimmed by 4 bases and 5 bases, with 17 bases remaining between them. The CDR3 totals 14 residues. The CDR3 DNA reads TGTGCCTGGAATTACCTAAGAACCGCAACTGAAGCTTTCTTT. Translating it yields CAWNYLRTATEAFF. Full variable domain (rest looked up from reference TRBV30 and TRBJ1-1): SQTIHQWPATLVQPVGSPLSLECTVEGTSNPNLYWYRQAAGRGLQLLFYSVGIGQISSEVPQNLSASRPQDRQFILSSKKLLLSDSGFYLCAWNYLRTATEAFFGQGTRLTVV.

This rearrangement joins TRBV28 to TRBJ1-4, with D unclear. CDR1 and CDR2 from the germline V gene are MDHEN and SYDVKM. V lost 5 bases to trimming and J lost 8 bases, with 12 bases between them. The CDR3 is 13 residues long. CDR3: CASSPGREEKLFF. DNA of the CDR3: TGTGCCAGCAGTCCCGGGAGGGAGGAAAAACTGTTTTTT.

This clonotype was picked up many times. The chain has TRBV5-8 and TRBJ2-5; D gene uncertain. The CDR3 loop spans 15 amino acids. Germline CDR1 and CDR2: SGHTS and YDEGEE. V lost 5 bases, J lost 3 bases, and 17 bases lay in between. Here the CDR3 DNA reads TGTGCCAGCAGGTCCTATATCGGGCAGGAAGAGACCCAGTACTTC. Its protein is CASRSYIGQEETQYF.

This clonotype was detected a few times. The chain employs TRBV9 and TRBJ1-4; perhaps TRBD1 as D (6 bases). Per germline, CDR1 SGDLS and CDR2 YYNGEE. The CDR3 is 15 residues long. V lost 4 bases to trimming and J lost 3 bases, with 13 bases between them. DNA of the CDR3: TGTGCCAGCAGCCCCTTAGGACAGTCTAATGAAAAACTGTTTTTT. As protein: CASSPLGQSNEKLFF.

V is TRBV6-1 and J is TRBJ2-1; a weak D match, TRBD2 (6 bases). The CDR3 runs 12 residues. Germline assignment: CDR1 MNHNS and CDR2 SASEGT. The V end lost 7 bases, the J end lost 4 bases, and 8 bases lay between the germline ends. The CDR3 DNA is TGTGCCAGCAACAGCGGGTACAATGAGCAGTTCTTC. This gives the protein CASNSGYNEQFF.

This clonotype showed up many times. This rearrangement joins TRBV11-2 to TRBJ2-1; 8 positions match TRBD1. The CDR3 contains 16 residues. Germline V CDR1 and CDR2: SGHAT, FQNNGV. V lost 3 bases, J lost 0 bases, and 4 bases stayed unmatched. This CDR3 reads CASSFRTGSSYNEQFF. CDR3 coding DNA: TGTGCCAGCAGCTTTAGGACAGGGAGCTCCTACAATGAGCAGTTCTTC.

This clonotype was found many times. CDR3 nucleotide sequence: TGTGCCAGCAGTTACTCGACCGGACAGGGAAACACTGAAGCTTTCTTT. As protein: CASSYSTGQGNTEAFF. This chain joins TRBV6-2 or TRBV6-3 and TRBJ1-1; 8 nucleotides align to TRBD1. Germline V CDR1 and CDR2: MNHEY, SVGEGT. V was pared by 0 bases and J by 2 bases, with 5 bases of the junction left unmatched. The CDR3 runs 16 residues.

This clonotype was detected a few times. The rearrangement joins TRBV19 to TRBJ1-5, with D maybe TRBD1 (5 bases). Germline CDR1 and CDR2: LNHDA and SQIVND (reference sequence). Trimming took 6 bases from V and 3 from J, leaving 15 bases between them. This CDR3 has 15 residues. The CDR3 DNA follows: TGTGCCAGTAGGACTGCCGGGGGGACCAATCAGCCCCAGCATTTT. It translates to CASRTAGGTNQPQHF.

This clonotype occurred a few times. CDR3 sequence reads: CASSIAAGGTTEAFF. CDR3 nucleotides: TGTGCCAGTAGTATAGCTGCAGGGGGCACGACTGAAGCTTTCTTT. V is TRBV19 and J is TRBJ1-1; 8 nucleotides align to TRBD1. Unmatched junction bases numbered 6, after V lost 1 base and J lost 5 bases. The CDR3 is 15 residues long. From germline, CDR1 is LNHDA and CDR2 SQIVND (reference sequence).

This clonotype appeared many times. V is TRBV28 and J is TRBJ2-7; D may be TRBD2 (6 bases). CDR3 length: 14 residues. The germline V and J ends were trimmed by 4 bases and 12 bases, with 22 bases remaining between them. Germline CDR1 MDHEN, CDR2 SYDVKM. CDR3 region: CASSSLLGGRGRYF. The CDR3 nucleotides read TGTGCCAGCAGTTCCCTTCTGGGGGGTCGAGGGCGGTACTTC.

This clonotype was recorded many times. In nucleotides, the CDR3 is TGTGCCAGCAGCTGGCCCGGGACTAGCGGGGATAGGAATGAGCAGTTCTTC. Amino acids: CASSWPGTSGDRNEQFF. The gene calls are TRBV11-3 and TRBJ2-1; 13 bases agree with TRBD2. Germline V gene sequence: CDR1 SGHNT, CDR2 YENEEA. This CDR3 region has 17 residues. The V gene end was trimmed by 4 bases and the J gene end by 7 bases; junction bases not matched to a gene: 10.

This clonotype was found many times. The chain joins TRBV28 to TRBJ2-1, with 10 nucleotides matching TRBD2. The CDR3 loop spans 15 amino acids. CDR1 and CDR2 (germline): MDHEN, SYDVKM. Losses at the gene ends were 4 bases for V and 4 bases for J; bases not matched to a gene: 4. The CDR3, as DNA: TGTGCCAGCAGTTCCGGGACTAGCGCTTACAATGAGCAGTTCTTC. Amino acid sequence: CASSSGTSAYNEQFF.

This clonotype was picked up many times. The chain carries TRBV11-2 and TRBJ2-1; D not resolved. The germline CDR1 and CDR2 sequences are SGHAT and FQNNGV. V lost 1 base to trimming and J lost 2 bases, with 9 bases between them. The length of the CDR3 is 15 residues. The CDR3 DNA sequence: TGTGCCAGCAGCTTAGGTTGGGCAACCTACAATGAGCAGTTCTTC. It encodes CASSLGWATYNEQFF.

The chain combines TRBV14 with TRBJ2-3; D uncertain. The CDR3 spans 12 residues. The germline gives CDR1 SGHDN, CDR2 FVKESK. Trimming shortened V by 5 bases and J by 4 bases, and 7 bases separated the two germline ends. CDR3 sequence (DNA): TGTGCCAGCAGCGGGTTCGCAGATACGCAGTATTTT. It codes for CASSGFADTQYF.

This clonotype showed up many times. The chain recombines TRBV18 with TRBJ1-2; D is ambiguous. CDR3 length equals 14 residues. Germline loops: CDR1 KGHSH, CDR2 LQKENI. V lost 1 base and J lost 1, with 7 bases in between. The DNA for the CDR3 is TGTGCCAGCTCACCACTAGGCAGTAACTATGGCTACACCTTC. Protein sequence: CASSPLGSNYGYTF.

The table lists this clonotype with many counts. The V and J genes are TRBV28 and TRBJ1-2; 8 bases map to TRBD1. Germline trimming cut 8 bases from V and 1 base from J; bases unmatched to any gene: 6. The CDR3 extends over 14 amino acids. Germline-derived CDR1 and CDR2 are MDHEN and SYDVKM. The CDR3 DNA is TGTGCCAGCTCGACAGGGGCATTTAACTATGGCTACACCTTC. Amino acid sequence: CASSTGAFNYGYTF.

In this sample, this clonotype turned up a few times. CDR3 bases: TGTGCCAGCAGTAGGGACAGGGCAGGCTACACCTTC. It yields the protein CASSRDRAGYTF. This sequence joins TRBV28 and TRBJ1-2; 9 nucleotides agree with TRBD1. V dropped 5 bases and J dropped 8; count of bases not matched to a gene: 3. The CDR3 totals 12 residues. Germline values: CDR1 MDHEN, CDR2 SYDVKM.

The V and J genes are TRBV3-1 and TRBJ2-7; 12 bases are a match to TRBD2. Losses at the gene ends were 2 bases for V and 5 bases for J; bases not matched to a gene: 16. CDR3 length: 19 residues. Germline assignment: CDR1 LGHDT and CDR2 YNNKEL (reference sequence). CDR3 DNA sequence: TGTGCCAGCAGCCAATTTCGTCTGACTAGCGGGAGTTTTAAGAACGAGCAGTACTTC. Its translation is CASSQFRLTSGSFKNEQYF.

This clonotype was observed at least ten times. CDR3 coding DNA: TGTGCCAGCAGTTACTCGAATACCGAGACGGTCTCCTACAATGAGCAGTTCTTC. As protein: CASSYSNTETVSYNEQFF. The chain is built from TRBV6-2 or TRBV6-3 and TRBJ2-1, with D unresolved. The length of the CDR3 is 18 residues. In germline, CDR1 is MNHEY, CDR2 SVGEGT. V gave up 0 bases and J gave up 0 bases, with 15 bases separating them.

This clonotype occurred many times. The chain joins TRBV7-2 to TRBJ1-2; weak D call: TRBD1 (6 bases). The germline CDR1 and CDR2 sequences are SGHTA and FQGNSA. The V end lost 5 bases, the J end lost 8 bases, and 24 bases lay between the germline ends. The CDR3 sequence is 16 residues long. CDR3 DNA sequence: TGTGCCAGCAGCCAGAGGTTTTTGGGGGCGCGGGGGGGCTACACCTTC. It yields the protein CASSQRFLGARGGYTF.